This T cell receptor (beta chain) was sequenced for a study of cytotoxic CD8 clonotypes in ibrutinib-treated CLL. Germline CDR1 and CDR2: MNHNY and SVGAGI (reference sequence). With 8 bases removed from V and 4 bases from J, the gap between germline ends came to 8 bases. The CDR3 has 11 residues. Generated by immunoSEQ multiplex PCR, the TCRdb table keeps only in-frame clones and is missing some. The table records about 300,000 clones, around 76% of them present only once. This sequence joins TRBV6-6 and TRBJ1-1; D not resolved. This specimen was PBMCs, taken at disease progression, from a patient treated with ibrutinib. The sequence was obtained from a human donor with chronic lymphocytic leukemia. The CDR3 loop is CASGRVTEAFF. The CDR3, as DNA: TGTGCCAGCGGGCGGGTCACTGAAGCTTTCTTT.